Presented here are 10 T cell receptor beta chains from one specimen sequenced in a study of T cells in Graves' hyperthyroidism and ophthalmopathy. The source material, RNA transcripts, was used to amplify TCR beta CDR3 regions. The TCR CDR3 was amplified in a first-round RT-PCR using the HTBI primer set. TCRdb redid the calling of the multiplex PCR reads with MiXCR, one entry per CDR3 protein. The repertoire holds around 400,000 distinct CDR3 sequences, with roughly an eighth as singletons. Material for sequencing was blood. Receptors were obtained from a woman between 18 and 29 years old with Graves' hyperthyroidism.

This clonotype was seen a few times. The CDR3: CASSLYGTSYEQYF. The CDR3 DNA follows: TGTGCCAGCAGTTTATACGGGACTTCATACGAGCAGTACTTC. The chain couples TRBV27 to TRBJ2-7; D might be TRBD2 (6 bases). This CDR3 is built from 14 residues. V lost 1 base to trimming and J lost 4 bases, with 11 bases between them. CDR1 is MNHEY and CDR2 is SMNVEV in the germline V gene (reference sequence).

This clonotype came up many times. The gene calls are TRBV11-2 and TRBJ1-6, with D uncertain. V was shortened by 4 bases and J by 8 bases, with 6 bases between the two germline ends. Looked up from germline, CDR1 is SGHAT and CDR2 is FQNNGV. This CDR3 has 12 amino acids. CDR3 DNA sequence: TGTGCCAGCAGCTCAGACTATTCACCCCTCCACTTT. This codes for CASSSDYSPLHF.

Ten or more counts support this clonotype. This chain uses TRBV10-3 with TRBJ2-7; D call uncertain. The CDR3 contains 15 residues. Germline assignment: CDR1 ENHRY and CDR2 SYGVKD. Trimming took 0 bases from V and 1 from J, leaving 10 bases between them. CDR3 residues: CAISESTAPSYEQYF. Here the CDR3 DNA reads TGTGCCATCAGTGAGTCCACGGCCCCATCCTACGAGCAGTACTTC.

This clonotype has ten or more counts. V usage is TRBV29-1 and J usage is TRBJ2-1, with 7 bases fitting TRBD1. Germline V gives CDR1 SQVTM, CDR2 ANQGSEA. The V segment lost 3 bases and the J segment 6 bases; nucleotides outside the gene matches: 5. This CDR3 has 13 amino acids. DNA of the CDR3: TGCAGCGTTGATAAGACAGGGTTCAATGAGCAGTTCTTC. Amino acids: CSVDKTGFNEQFF.

This clonotype has ten or more counts. The rearrangement links TRBV15 to TRBJ1-5; no firm D call. The V end lost 0 bases, the J end lost 6 bases, and 12 bases lay between the germline ends. Germline V lookup: CDR1 LNHNV, CDR2 YYDKDF (reference sequence). CDR3 length: 15 amino acids. CDR3: CATSREGRGLQPQHF. The CDR3 region has the DNA TGTGCCACCAGCAGAGAGGGCCGCGGGCTTCAGCCCCAGCATTTT.

This clonotype was found many times. The rearrangement uses TRBV28 and TRBJ1-2; no definite D call. This CDR3 contains 13 residues. Trimming stripped 6 bases from V and 7 bases from J, with 15 bases between. In germline, CDR1 is MDHEN, CDR2 SYDVKM. CDR3 sequence: CASSSTSPPGYTF. In DNA, the CDR3 is TGTGCCAGCAGCTCGACATCCCCGCCTGGCTACACCTTC.

This clonotype came up a few times. One end of the junction fails to match germline, which may point to a read error. The chain combines TRBV5-1 with TRBJ1-1; 10 bases agree with TRBD1. The CDR3 covers 14 residues. Germline CDR1 and CDR2: SGHRS and YFSETQ. CDR3 nucleotide sequence: TGCGCCAGCAGCACCCCGACAGGGGGCAACGGATTTATCTTT. It encodes CASSTPTGGNGFIF.

This clonotype was counted at least ten times. The V call is TRBV29-1, the J call TRBJ1-1, with no clear D. Trimming took off 3 bases at V and 2 bases at J, with 7 bases between the two ends. The CDR3 runs to 12 residues. Germline loops: CDR1 SQVTM, CDR2 ANQGSEA. The CDR3 loop reads CSVDEANTEAFF. CDR3 DNA: TGCAGCGTTGACGAGGCAAACACTGAAGCTTTCTTT.

This clonotype was picked up many times. The chain couples TRBV27 to TRBJ2-7; D possibly uses TRBD1 or TRBD2 (7 bases each). Trimming stripped 6 bases from V and 2 bases from J, with 14 bases between. From germline, CDR1 is MNHEY and CDR2 SMNVEV (reference sequence). This CDR3 is 14 amino acids long. CDR3 protein: CASRAQGGAYEQYF. In nucleotides, the CDR3 is TGTGCCAGCAGGGCCCAGGGGGGGGCCTACGAGCAGTACTTC.

This clonotype was seen ten or more times. V usage is TRBV2 and J usage is TRBJ2-1, with no clear D. Trimming took 6 bases from V and 8 from J, leaving 20 bases between them. The CDR3 sequence is 15 residues long. CDR1 SNHLY and CDR2 FYNNEI come from the germline V gene. The DNA for the CDR3 is TGTGCCAGCAGGAACGCGGCCACGCCGGAGCATGAGCAGTTCTTC. Encoded protein: CASRNAATPEHEQFF.